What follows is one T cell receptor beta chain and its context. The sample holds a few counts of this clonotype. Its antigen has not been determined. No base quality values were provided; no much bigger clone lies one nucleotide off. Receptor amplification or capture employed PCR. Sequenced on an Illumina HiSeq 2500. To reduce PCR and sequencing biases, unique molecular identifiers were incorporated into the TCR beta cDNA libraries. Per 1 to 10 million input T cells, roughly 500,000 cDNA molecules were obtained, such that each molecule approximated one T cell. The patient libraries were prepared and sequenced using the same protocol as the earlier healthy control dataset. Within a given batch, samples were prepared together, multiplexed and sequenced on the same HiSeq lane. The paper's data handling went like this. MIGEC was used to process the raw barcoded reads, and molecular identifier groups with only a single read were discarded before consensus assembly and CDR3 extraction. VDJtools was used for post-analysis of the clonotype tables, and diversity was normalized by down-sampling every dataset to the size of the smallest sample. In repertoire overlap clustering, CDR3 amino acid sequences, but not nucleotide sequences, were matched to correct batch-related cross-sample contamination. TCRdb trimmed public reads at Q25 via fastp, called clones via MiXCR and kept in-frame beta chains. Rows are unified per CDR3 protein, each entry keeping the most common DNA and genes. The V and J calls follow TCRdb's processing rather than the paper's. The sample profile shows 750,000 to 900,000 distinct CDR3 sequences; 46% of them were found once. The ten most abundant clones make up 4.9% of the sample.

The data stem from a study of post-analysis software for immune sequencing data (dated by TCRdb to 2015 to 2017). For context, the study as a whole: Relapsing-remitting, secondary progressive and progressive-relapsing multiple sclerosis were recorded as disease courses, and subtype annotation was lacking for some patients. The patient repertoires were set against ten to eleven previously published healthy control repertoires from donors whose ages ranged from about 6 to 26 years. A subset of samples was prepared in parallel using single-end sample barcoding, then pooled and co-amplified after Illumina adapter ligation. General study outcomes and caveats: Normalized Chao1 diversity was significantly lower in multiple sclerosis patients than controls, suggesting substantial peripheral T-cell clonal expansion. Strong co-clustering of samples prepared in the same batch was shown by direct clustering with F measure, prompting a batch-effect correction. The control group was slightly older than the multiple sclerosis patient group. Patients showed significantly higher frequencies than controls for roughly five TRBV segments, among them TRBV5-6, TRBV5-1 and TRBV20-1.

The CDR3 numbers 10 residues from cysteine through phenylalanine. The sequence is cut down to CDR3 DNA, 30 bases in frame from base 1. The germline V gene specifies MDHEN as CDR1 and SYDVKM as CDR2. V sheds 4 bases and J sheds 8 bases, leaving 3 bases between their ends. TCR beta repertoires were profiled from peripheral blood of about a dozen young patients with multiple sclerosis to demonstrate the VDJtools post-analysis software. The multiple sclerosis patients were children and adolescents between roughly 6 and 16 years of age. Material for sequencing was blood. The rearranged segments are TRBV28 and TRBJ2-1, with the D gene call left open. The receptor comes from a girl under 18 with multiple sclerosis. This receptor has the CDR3 CASSYDEQFF. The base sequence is TGTGCCAGCAGTTATGATGAGCAGTTCTTC.